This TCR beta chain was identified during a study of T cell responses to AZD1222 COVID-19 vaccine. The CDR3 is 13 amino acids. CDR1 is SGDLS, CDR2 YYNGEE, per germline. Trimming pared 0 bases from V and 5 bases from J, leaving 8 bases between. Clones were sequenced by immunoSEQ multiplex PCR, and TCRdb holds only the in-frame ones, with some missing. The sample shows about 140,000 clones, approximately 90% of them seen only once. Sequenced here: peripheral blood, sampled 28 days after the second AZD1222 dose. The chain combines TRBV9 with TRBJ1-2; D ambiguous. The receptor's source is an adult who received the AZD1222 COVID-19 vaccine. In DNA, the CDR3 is TGTGCCAGCAGCGTAGAGCCGTCATATGGCTACACCTTC. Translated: CASSVEPSYGYTF.